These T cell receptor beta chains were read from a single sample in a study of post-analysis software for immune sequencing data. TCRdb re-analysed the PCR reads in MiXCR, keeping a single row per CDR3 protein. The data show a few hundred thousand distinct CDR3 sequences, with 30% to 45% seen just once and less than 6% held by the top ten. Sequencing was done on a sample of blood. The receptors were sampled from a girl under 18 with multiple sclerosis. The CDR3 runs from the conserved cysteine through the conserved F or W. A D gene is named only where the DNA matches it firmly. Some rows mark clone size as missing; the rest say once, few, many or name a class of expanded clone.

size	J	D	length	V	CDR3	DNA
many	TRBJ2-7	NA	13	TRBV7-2	CASSLDRGYEQYF	TGTGCCAGCAGCTTAGACCGGGGGTACGAGCAGTACTTC
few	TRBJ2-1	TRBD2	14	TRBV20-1	CSASPASGNNEQFF	TGCAGTGCTAGTCCCGCTAGCGGAAACAATGAGCAGTTCTTC
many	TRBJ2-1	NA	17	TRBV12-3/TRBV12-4	CASSQTTLTQHYNEQFF	TGTGCCAGCAGTCAGACGACTTTAACCCAACACTACAATGAGCAGTTCTTC
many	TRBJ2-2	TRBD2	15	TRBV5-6	CASSSRLAGAGELFF	TGTGCCAGCAGTTCCCGACTAGCGGGAGCCGGGGAGCTGTTTTTT
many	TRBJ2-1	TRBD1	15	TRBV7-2	CASSRDRGSYNEQFF	TGTGCCAGCAGCCGGGACAGGGGCTCCTACAATGAGCAGTTCTTC
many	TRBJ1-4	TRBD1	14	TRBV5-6	CASSADRGGEKLFF	TGTGCCAGCAGCGCCGACAGGGGTGGCGAAAAACTGTTTTTT
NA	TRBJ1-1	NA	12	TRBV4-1	CASSQDLTEAFF	TGCGCCAGCAGCCAAGATCTGACGGAAGCTTTCTTT
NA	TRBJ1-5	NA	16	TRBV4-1	CASSQVEGYGNQPQHF	TGCGCCAGCAGCCAAGTAGAGGGATACGGCAATCAGCCCCAGCATTTT
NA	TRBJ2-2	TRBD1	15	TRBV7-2	CASSVNRGHTGELFF	TGTGCCAGCAGCGTAAACAGGGGGCACACCGGGGAGCTGTTTTTT
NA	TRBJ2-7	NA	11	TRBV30	CAWSGSYEQDF	TGTGCCTGGAGTGGTTCCTACGAGCAGGACTTC
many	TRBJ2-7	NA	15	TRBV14	CASSQDGRTYYEQYF	TGTGCCAGCAGCCAAGATGGGAGGACCTATTACGAGCAGTACTTC
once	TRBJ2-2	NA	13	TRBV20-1	CSAKQPNTGELFF	TGCAGTGCTAAACAGCCGAACACCGGGGAGCTGTTTTTT
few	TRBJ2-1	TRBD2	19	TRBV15	CATSKGLAGGQLLYNEQFF	TGTGCCACCAGCAAGGGACTAGCGGGAGGCCAGCTCTTGTACAATGAGCAGTTCTTC
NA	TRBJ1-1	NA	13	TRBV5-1	CASSGEGLLEAFF	TGCGCCAGCAGTGGGGAGGGATTGCTTGAAGCTTTCTTT
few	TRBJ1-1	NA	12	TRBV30	CAWSVGGTEAFF	TGTGCCTGGAGTGTAGGCGGCACTGAAGCTTTCTTT
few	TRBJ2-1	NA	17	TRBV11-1	CASSPQRGSGWGNEQFF	TGTGCCAGCAGCCCCCAGAGAGGGAGCGGATGGGGAAATGAGCAGTTCTTC
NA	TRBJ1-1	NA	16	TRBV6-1	CASRVRGGSSPTKAFF	TGTGCCAGCAGGGTTCGGGGAGGTAGTTCGCCCACCAAGGCTTTCTTT
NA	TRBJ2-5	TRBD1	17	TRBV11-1	CASSLAGRQGWCNEQYF	TGTGCCAGCAGCTTAGCGGGCCGACAGGGGTGGTGCAATGAGCAGTACTTC
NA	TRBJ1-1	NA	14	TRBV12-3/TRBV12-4	CASSFLGRNTEAFF	TGTGCCAGCAGTTTTCTGGGAAGAAACACTGAAGCTTTCTTT
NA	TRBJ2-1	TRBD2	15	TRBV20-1	CSARDLAGVNNEQFF	TGCAGTGCTAGAGATCTAGCGGGAGTCAACAATGAGCAGTTCTTC
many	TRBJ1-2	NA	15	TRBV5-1	CASSLAETSNYGYTF	TGCGCCAGCAGCTTGGCCGAGACCTCTAACTATGGCTACACCTTC
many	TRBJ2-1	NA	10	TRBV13	CASSRYEQFF	TGTGCCAGCAGCCGCTATGAGCAGTTCTTC
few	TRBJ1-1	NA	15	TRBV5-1	CASSWRGWRIAEAFF	TGCGCCAGCAGCTGGAGGGGCTGGAGAATCGCTGAAGCTTTCTTT